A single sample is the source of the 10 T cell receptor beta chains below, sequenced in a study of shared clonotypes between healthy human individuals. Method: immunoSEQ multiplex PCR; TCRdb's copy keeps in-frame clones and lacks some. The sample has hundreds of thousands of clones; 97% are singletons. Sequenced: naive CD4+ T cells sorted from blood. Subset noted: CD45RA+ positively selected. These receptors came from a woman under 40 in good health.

The DNA of the CDR3 is TGTGCCAGTAGCAGCTTAGCGGGAGTGCCCGGGGAGCTGTTTTTT. It is translated as CASSSLAGVPGELFF. The chain has TRBV19 and TRBJ2-2; 9 nucleotides align to TRBD2. Losses at the gene ends were 6 bases for V and 6 bases for J; bases not matched to a gene: 8. This CDR3 spans 15 amino acids. Germline V gene sequence: CDR1 LNHDA, CDR2 SQIVND (reference sequence).

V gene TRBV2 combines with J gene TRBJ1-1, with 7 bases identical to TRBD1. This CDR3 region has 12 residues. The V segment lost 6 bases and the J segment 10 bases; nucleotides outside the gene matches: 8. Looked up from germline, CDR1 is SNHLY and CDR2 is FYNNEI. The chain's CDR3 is CASRPDRAIAFF. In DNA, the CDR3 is TGTGCCAGCAGGCCCGACAGGGCTATAGCTTTCTTT.

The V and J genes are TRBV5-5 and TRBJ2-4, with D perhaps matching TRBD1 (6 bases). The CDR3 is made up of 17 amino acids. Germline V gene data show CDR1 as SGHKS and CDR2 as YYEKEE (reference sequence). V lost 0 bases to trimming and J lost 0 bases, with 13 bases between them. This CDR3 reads CASSLVVTGKAKNIQYF. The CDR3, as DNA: TGTGCCAGCAGCTTGGTAGTTACAGGGAAAGCCAAAAACATTCAGTACTTC.

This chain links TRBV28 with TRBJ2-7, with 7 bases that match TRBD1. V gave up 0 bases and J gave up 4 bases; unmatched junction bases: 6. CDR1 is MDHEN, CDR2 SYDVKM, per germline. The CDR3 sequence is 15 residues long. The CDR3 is CASSLWSGQIYEQYF. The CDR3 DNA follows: TGTGCCAGCAGTTTATGGTCGGGACAGATATACGAGCAGTACTTC.

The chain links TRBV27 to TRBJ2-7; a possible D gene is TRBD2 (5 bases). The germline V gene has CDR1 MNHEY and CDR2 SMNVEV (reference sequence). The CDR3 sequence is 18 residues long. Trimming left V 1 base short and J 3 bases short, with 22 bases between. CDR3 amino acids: CASSLFAGRAGSVYEQYF. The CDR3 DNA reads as TGTGCCAGCAGTTTATTTGCCGGCCGGGCGGGCTCGGTCTACGAGCAGTACTTC.

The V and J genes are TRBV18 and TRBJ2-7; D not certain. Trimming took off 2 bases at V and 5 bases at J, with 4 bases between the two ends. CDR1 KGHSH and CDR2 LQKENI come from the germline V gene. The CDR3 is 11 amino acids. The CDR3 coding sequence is TGTGCCAGCTCACCAGCAAACGAGCAGTACTTC. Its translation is CASSPANEQYF.

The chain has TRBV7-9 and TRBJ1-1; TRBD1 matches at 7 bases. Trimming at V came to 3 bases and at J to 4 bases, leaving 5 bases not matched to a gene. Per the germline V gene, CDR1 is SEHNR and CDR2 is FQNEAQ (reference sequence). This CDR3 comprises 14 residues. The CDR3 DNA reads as TGTGCCAGCAGCTTCGACAGGGCCGTCACTGAAGCTTTCTTT. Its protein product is CASSFDRAVTEAFF.

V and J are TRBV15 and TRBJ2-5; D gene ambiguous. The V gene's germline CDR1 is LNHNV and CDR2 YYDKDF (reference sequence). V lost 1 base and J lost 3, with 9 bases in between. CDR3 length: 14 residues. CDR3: CATSRAVGKETQYF. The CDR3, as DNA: TGTGCCACCAGCAGAGCCGTGGGGAAAGAGACCCAGTACTTC.

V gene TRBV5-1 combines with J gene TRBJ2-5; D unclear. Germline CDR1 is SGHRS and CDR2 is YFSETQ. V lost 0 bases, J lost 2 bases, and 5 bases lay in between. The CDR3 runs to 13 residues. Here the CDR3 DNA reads TGCGCCAGCAGCTTGGCGCCTCAAGAGACCCAGTACTTC. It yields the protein CASSLAPQETQYF.

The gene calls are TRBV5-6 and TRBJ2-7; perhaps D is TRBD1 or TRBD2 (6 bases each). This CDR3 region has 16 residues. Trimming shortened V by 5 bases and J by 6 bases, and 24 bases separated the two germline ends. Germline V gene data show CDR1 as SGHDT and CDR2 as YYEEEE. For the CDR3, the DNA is TGTGCCAGCAGAACGGGAGATTTTGTCGTAGGGGGCGAGCAGTACTTC. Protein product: CASRTGDFVVGGEQYF.